Below are 23 T cell receptor beta chains sequenced from a single sample in a study of neurological immune-mediated disorders. A single record per CDR3 protein comes from TCRdb applying MiXCR to the 5' RACE reads. The table lists 90,000 to 100,000 distinct CDR3 sequences, around 3.3% of them singletons. The sample consisted of PBMCs. Receptors were obtained from a woman aged 18 to 35 with multiple sclerosis.

In its sample, this clonotype was seen many times. The V gene is TRBV29-1, the J gene TRBJ2-7; 7 nucleotides line up with TRBD2. Trimming took 0 bases from V and 7 from J; bases not matched to a gene: 12. This CDR3 is 15 amino acids long. Germline CDR1 reads SQVTM; CDR2 reads ANQGSEA. The CDR3 sequence: CSVEDLPGPAGEQYF. CDR3 DNA: TGCAGCGTTGAAGATCTCCCAGGTCCAGCGGGGGAGCAGTACTTC.

This clonotype was seen repeatedly, ten times or more. The chain couples TRBV7-2 to TRBJ2-3; possible D gene TRBD2, 5 bases. Deletions cut 5 bases from V and 3 bases from J, with 18 bases between. This CDR3 has 16 residues. Per the germline V gene, CDR1 is SGHTA and CDR2 is FQGNSA. In DNA form, the CDR3 reads TGTGCCAGCAGCCCCCCTCCGGGGTTTGAAACAGATACGCAGTATTTT. Its protein product is CASSPPPGFETDTQYF.

This clonotype was seen at least ten times. The V gene is TRBV20-1, the J gene TRBJ1-1, with a possible D match to TRBD1 (6 bases). The ends were cut back, 4 bases at V and 1 base at J, with 13 bases in the middle. Germline loops: CDR1 DFQATT, CDR2 SNEGSKA (reference sequence). The length of the CDR3 is 14 residues. Written as DNA, the CDR3 is TGCAGTGCTACTCTTGGGGGGCCGAACACTGAAGCTTTCTTT. Translated, it gives CSATLGGPNTEAFF.

This clonotype was counted between two and nine times. The chain recombines TRBV15 with TRBJ2-3, with no clear D. V lost 3 bases to trimming and J lost 0 bases, with 7 bases between them. Germline-derived CDR1 and CDR2 are LNHNV and YYDKDF (reference sequence). This CDR3 has 14 residues. CDR3 amino acids: CATSRAASTDTQYF. Written as DNA, the CDR3 is TGTGCCACCAGCAGGGCGGCTAGCACAGATACGCAGTATTTT. The full variable domain, completed using reference TRBV15 and TRBJ2-3, is DAMVIQNPRYQVTQFGKPVTLSCSQTLNHNVMYWYQQKSSQAPKLLFHYYDKDFNNEADTPDNFQSRRPNTSFCFLDIRSPGLGDTAMYLCATSRAASTDTQYFGPGTRLTVL.

J is TRBJ2-7 and V is TRBV20-1; 9 nucleotides agree with TRBD1. V was clipped by 6 bases and J by 4 bases; unmatched bases: 7. The germline CDR1 and CDR2 sequences are DFQATT and SNEGSKA (reference sequence). The CDR3 runs to 13 residues. The CDR3 loop is CSAIRDRAYEQYF. CDR3 DNA sequence: TGCAGTGCAATCCGGGACAGGGCTTACGAGCAGTACTTC.

This clonotype was picked up many times. The rearrangement uses TRBV29-1 and TRBJ2-1; TRBD2 matches 12 bases. The length of the CDR3 is 15 residues. V gave up 4 bases and J gave up 7 bases; unmatched junction bases: 8. Germline assignment: CDR1 SQVTM and CDR2 ANQGSEA. CDR3 coding DNA: TGCAGCGTTGGGACTAGCGGGACATCGGGGAATGAGCAGTTCTTC. Its protein is CSVGTSGTSGNEQFF.

At least ten counts were recorded for this clonotype. The chain is built from TRBV7-2 and TRBJ2-7; possibly TRBD1 for D (6 bases). CDR3 length equals 14 residues. Germline V gene data show CDR1 as SGHTA and CDR2 as FQGNSA. V was cut by 5 bases and J by 4 bases, with 15 bases left in between. CDR3 DNA sequence: TGTGCCAGCAGCCCCCACAGGGACGTTTACGAGCAGTACTTC. Residues: CASSPHRDVYEQYF.

This clonotype was counted only a few times. The V gene is TRBV20-1, the J gene TRBJ2-3; no clear D. The CDR3 consists of 15 residues. V lost 3 bases to trimming and J lost 1 base, with 14 bases between them. CDR1 is DFQATT and CDR2 is SNEGSKA in the germline V gene (reference sequence). CDR3 sequence reads: CSARTSLPGTDTQYF. In nucleotides, the CDR3 is TGCAGTGCTAGGACGAGCCTCCCCGGCACAGATACGCAGTATTTT.

This clonotype was counted a few times. The genes are TRBV11-2 and TRBJ2-5, with 10 bases identical to TRBD1. CDR3 size: 14 residues. The V gene's germline CDR1 is SGHAT and CDR2 FQNNGV. V was pared by 3 bases and J by 4 bases, with 2 bases of the junction left unmatched. The CDR3 nucleotides read TGTGCCAGCAGCTTGGACAGGGGGAGAGAGACCCAGTACTTC. Protein sequence: CASSLDRGRETQYF.

This clonotype was found many times. V and J are TRBV20-1 and TRBJ2-3, with TRBD1 matching 8 bases. J gave up 2 bases and V 3 bases, and 4 bases lay outside the gene matches. The CDR3 extends over 14 amino acids. Germline loops: CDR1 DFQATT, CDR2 SNEGSKA (reference sequence). The CDR3 region is CSAREDRDTDTQYF. CDR3 bases: TGCAGTGCTAGGGAGGACAGGGACACAGATACGCAGTATTTT.

This clonotype was picked up a small number of times. This chain links TRBV10-3 with TRBJ2-2; 7 positions agree with TRBD1. V dropped 10 bases and J dropped 2; count of bases not matched to a gene: 7. The CDR3 totals 14 residues. Germline CDR1 is ENHRY and CDR2 is SYGVKD. CDR3: CATRDSRNTGELFF. CDR3 DNA: TGTGCCACGAGGGACAGCCGAAACACCGGGGAGCTGTTTTTT.

The chain carries TRBV7-6 and TRBJ2-1; D is ambiguous. The CDR3 is made up of 11 amino acids. V was clipped by 1 base and J by 10 bases, with 5 bases between them. CDR1 and CDR2 (germline): SGHVS, FNYEAQ. In nucleotides, the CDR3 is TGTGCCAGCAGCTTAGACCGGGAGCAGTTCTTC. This encodes CASSLDREQFF. Filled out from reference TRBV7-6 and TRBJ2-1, the complete variable domain reads GAGVSQSPRYKVTKRGQDVALRCDPISGHVSLYWYRQALGQGPEFLTYFNYEAQQDKSGLPNDRFSAERPEGSISTLTIQRTEQRDSAMYRCASSLDREQFFGPGTRLTVL.

This clonotype has a count of ten or more. The chain combines TRBV7-2 with TRBJ2-7; a possible D gene is TRBD2 (6 bases). Trimming stripped 5 bases from V and 5 bases from J, with 13 bases between. The CDR3 extends over 13 amino acids. CDR1 and CDR2 (germline): SGHTA, FQGNSA. The CDR3 here is CASSQDYVDEQYF. The CDR3 region has the DNA TGTGCCAGCAGCCAGGACTATGTGGACGAGCAGTACTTC. Full variable domain (missing parts from reference TRBV7-2 and TRBJ2-7): GAGVSQSPSNKVTEKGKDVELRCDPISGHTALYWYRQSLGQGLEFLIYFQGNSAPDKSGLPSDRFSAERTGGSVSTLTIQRTQQEDSAVYLCASSQDYVDEQYFGPGTRLTVT.

This clonotype was observed at least ten times. The chain carries TRBV28 and TRBJ1-5; 7 bases agree with TRBD1. Germline V gene data show CDR1 as MDHEN and CDR2 as SYDVKM. The V gene end was trimmed by 10 bases and the J gene end by 0 bases; junction bases not matched to a gene: 6. The CDR3 runs to 14 residues. CDR3 nucleotide sequence: TGTGCCACCAACAGGGGTGATAGCAATCAGCCCCAGCATTTT. This translates into CATNRGDSNQPQHF.

This clonotype was found many times. This rearrangement joins TRBV18 to TRBJ2-7; 7 bases line up with TRBD2. Germline values: CDR1 KGHSH, CDR2 LQKENI. Unmatched junction bases numbered 5, after V lost 3 bases and J lost 3 bases. The length of the CDR3 is 14 residues. The CDR3 spells CASSPGLGLYEQYF. DNA for the CDR3: TGTGCCAGCTCACCTGGACTAGGGCTCTACGAGCAGTACTTC.

Ten or more counts support this clonotype. This sequence joins TRBV20-1 and TRBJ2-1, with D perhaps given as TRBD1 or TRBD2 (9 bases each). This CDR3 spans 19 amino acids. The germline CDR1 and CDR2 sequences are DFQATT and SNEGSKA (reference sequence). V dropped 3 bases and J dropped 6 bases, with 30 bases sitting between them. CDR3 bases: TGCAGTGCTAGGGGACAGGGCCCGTCGGTAGCGGGAGTTTTCAATGAGCAGTTCTTC. Encoded protein: CSARGQGPSVAGVFNEQFF.

This clonotype was observed many times. At one end, the junction sequence differs from germline, possibly due to a read error. The rearrangement joins TRBV20-1 to TRBJ1-3, with 9 bases aligning to TRBD1. The CDR3 runs to 15 residues. CDR1 and CDR2 from the germline V gene are DFQATT and SNEGSKA (reference sequence). The CDR3 sequence is CSARGGQGAGNTIYF. The CDR3 nucleotides read TGCAGTGCCAGAGGGGGACAGGGTGCTGGAAACACCATATATTTT.

This clonotype was seen ten or more times. The chain combines TRBV20-1 with TRBJ2-2; maybe TRBD2 (6 bases). Germline V gene sequence: CDR1 DFQATT, CDR2 SNEGSKA (reference sequence). This CDR3 comprises 15 residues. The V end was cut by 0 bases, the J end by 0 bases, with 8 bases between. The CDR3 sequence is CSAREGGTNTGELFF. The DNA of the CDR3 is TGCAGTGCTAGAGAGGGCGGGACGAACACCGGGGAGCTGTTTTTT.

This clonotype is termed large. The J gene is TRBJ2-7, the V gene TRBV29-1; possible D gene TRBD2, 5 bases. The V gene lost 7 bases and the J gene lost 6 bases, with 19 bases spanning the gap. The CDR3 is 13 residues long. Germline-derived CDR1 and CDR2 are SQVTM and ANQGSEA. The CDR3 sequence: CSGLWGPPGEQYF. The CDR3 DNA follows: TGCAGCGGACTATGGGGTCCCCCGGGCGAGCAGTACTTC.

The sample holds many counts of this clonotype. The chain couples TRBV20-1 to TRBJ1-4; no definite D call. The germline CDR1 and CDR2 sequences are DFQATT and SNEGSKA (reference sequence). The CDR3 runs 13 residues. The V gene lost 3 bases and the J gene lost 8 bases, with 13 bases spanning the gap. The CDR3 coding sequence is TGCAGTGCTAGTGGTCCGGGAGTAGAAAAACTGTTTTTT. Residues: CSASGPGVEKLFF.

The table lists this clonotype with many counts. The CDR3 nucleotides read TGTGCCAGCAGCCAAGATATGTCGCGACAGGGGAGCTACGAGCAGTACTTC. It translates to CASSQDMSRQGSYEQYF. The chain recombines TRBV3-1 with TRBJ2-7; 8 positions agree with TRBD1. V shed 0 bases, J shed 3 bases, and the junction held 10 bases outside the gene matches. This CDR3 has 17 amino acids. Germline V gene lookup returns CDR1 LGHDT and CDR2 YNNKEL (reference sequence).

This clonotype was seen ten or more times. The chain is built from TRBV20-1 and TRBJ1-1, with no clear D. V dropped 3 bases and J dropped 5 bases, with 13 bases sitting between them. Germline lookup yields CDR1 DFQATT and CDR2 SNEGSKA (reference sequence). The CDR3 runs 13 residues. CDR3 amino acids: CSASGRSETEAFF. DNA for the CDR3: TGCAGTGCTAGTGGCAGGAGTGAAACTGAAGCTTTCTTT.

This clonotype was recorded at least ten times. V and J are TRBV6-5 and TRBJ2-7; 7 bases are shared with TRBD2. The V gene's germline CDR1 is MNHEY and CDR2 SVGAGI. The CDR3 has 14 residues. V shed 9 bases and J 2 bases; nucleotides not matched to a gene: 10. The CDR3 region is CASRKRETAYEQYF. The DNA of the CDR3 is TGTGCCAGTCGCAAGCGGGAAACGGCCTACGAGCAGTACTTC.